A selection of T cell receptor beta chains follows, all from one sample in a study of cytomegalovirus exposure and HLA in healthy donors. Libraries were prepared by immunoSEQ multiplex PCR; TCRdb keeps only in-frame clonotypes and omits some of them. The repertoire holds about 140,000 clones, with roughly 86% as singletons. Input material: PBMCs. The receptors derive from a woman aged 40-49 years in good health and CMV-seronegative. Each CDR3 is given with its conserved first and last residue. The D gene is left open where the match is weak. A row's size may be missing; if present it is once, few, many or a size class.

- TRBJ2-2 TRBV19 - CASSIDWGRELFF TGTGCCAGTAGTATAGATTGGGGGCGGGAGCTGTTTTTT
- TRBJ2-1 TRBV6-5 TRBD2 CASSYAGGPSEQFF TGTGCCAGCAGTTACGCGGGAGGGCCAAGTGAGCAGTTCTTC
- TRBJ2-3 TRBV2 TRBD2 CASREGASGSLGADTQYF TGTGCCAGCAGAGAGGGGGCTAGCGGGAGTTTAGGCGCAGATACGCAGTATTTT
- TRBJ2-7 TRBV6-1 TRBD1 CASKSPGQGAYEQYF TGTGCCAGCAAATCCCCGGGACAGGGGGCCTACGAGCAGTACTTC
- TRBJ2-7 TRBV28 TRBD2 CASSWASGTYEQYF TGTGCCAGCAGTTGGGCTAGCGGAACCTACGAGCAGTACTTC
- TRBJ2-5 TRBV11-3 - CASSFSLEETQYF TGTGCCAGCAGCTTTTCACTCGAAGAGACCCAGTACTTC
once TRBJ1-5 TRBV5-1 - CASSPSTGNQPQHF TGCGCCAGCAGCCCGTCCACAGGGAATCAGCCCCAGCATTTT
- TRBJ2-1 TRBV29-1 - CSGGDNEQFF TGCAGCGGGGGAGACAATGAGCAGTTCTTC
- TRBJ2-7 TRBV7-9 - CASSLVDGGLNEQYF TGTGCCAGCAGCTTAGTGGATGGGGGGTTAAACGAGCAGTACTTC
- TRBJ2-7 TRBV7-8 TRBD2 CASKTLAGSSYEQYF TGTGCCAGTAAAACTCTAGCGGGGAGCTCCTACGAGCAGTACTTC
- TRBJ2-7 TRBV28 TRBD2 CATTLGTTYEQYF TGTGCCACCACTTTAGGGACTACCTACGAGCAGTACTTC
- TRBJ2-5 TRBV11-3 - CASSRWSGLQETQYF TGTGCCAGCAGCCGGTGGTCAGGCCTCCAAGAGACCCAGTACTTC
- TRBJ2-5 TRBV7-2 - CASSLAPAGRETQYF TGTGCCAGCAGCTTAGCGCCGGCAGGGCGAGAGACCCAGTACTTC
- TRBJ1-1 TRBV9 TRBD1 CASGTGGDTEAFF TGTGCCAGTGGGACAGGGGGGGACACTGAAGCTTTCTTT
few TRBJ2-5 TRBV6-1 TRBD1 CASSEWDSLQETQYF TGTGCCAGCAGTGAATGGGACAGCCTACAAGAGACCCAGTACTTC
- TRBJ1-2 TRBV4-1 TRBD1 CASSQARDRDYGYTF TGCGCCAGCAGCCAAGCAAGAGACAGGGACTATGGCTACACCTTC
- TRBJ1-2 TRBV28 TRBD1 CASSSYHRGINGYTF TGTGCCAGCAGTTCTTATCACAGGGGAATCAATGGCTACACCTTC
- TRBJ1-2 TRBV12-2 - CASRLAGDSLLYGYTF TGTGCAAGTCGCTTAGCGGGGGACAGTCTCCTCTATGGCTACACCTTC
- TRBJ2-7 TRBV7-8 TRBD2 CASSFHSGRGNYEQYF TGTGCCAGCAGCTTTCATAGCGGGAGGGGAAACTACGAGCAGTACTTC
- TRBJ2-5 TRBV28 TRBD1 CASSLGQGREGQYF TGTGCCAGCAGTTTGGGACAGGGGAGGGAAGGGCAGTACTTC
- TRBJ2-7 TRBV11-2 - CASSSGQSYEQYF TGTGCCAGCAGCTCGGGACAATCCTACGAGCAGTACTTC
- TRBJ2-1 TRBV5-1 - CASSLVEGAYNEQFF TGCGCCAGCAGCTTGGTGGAAGGGGCGTACAATGAGCAGTTCTTC
- TRBJ1-2 TRBV2 TRBD1 CASSVLRGQGANYGYTF TGTGCCAGCAGTGTACTAAGGGGGCAAGGGGCTAACTATGGCTACACCTTC
- TRBJ2-5 TRBV27 - CASPPPSRETQYF TGTGCCAGCCCCCCCCCGTCTAGGGAGACCCAGTACTTC
- TRBJ1-1 TRBV6-5 - CASTRTQGEGTEAFF TGTGCCAGCACCAGGACCCAAGGGGAGGGCACTGAAGCTTTCTTT
- TRBJ2-4 TRBV6-6 - CASTFRKPRGKDIQYF TGTGCCAGCACGTTCCGGAAACCCCGAGGGAAAGACATTCAGTACTTC
- TRBJ2-7 TRBV7-2 - CASSFSGDEQYF TGTGCCAGCAGCTTCTCAGGGGACGAGCAGTACTTC
- TRBJ2-1 TRBV4-3 - CASSQLEVQDEQFF TGCGCCAGCAGCCAACTAGAAGTACAGGATGAGCAGTTCTTC
- TRBJ2-3 TRBV5-1 TRBD1 CASSLGDREADTQYF TGCGCCAGCAGCTTGGGGGACAGGGAAGCAGATACGCAGTATTTT
- TRBJ2-3 TRBV7-9 TRBD2 CASSLLAGSADTQYF TGTGCCAGCAGCTTACTAGCGGGAAGTGCAGATACGCAGTATTTT
once TRBJ2-1 TRBV5-1 - CASSLLNEQFF TGCGCCAGCAGCTTGTTAAATGAGCAGTTCTTC
- TRBJ2-7 TRBV7-9 - CSSAQGLYEQYF TGTTCCAGCGCTCAGGGGCTTTACGAGCAGTACTTC
- TRBJ2-1 TRBV11-3 - CASSQRGGPYNEQFF TGTGCCAGCAGCCAGAGGGGGGGGCCCTACAATGAGCAGTTCTTC
- TRBJ2-2 TRBV7-9 TRBD1 CASSPYTGGNTGELFF TGTGCCAGCAGCCCATACACAGGGGGCAACACCGGGGAGCTGTTTTTT
- TRBJ1-1 TRBV7-9 - CASSKLGGSNTEAFF TGTGCCAGCAGTAAACTCGGGGGATCGAACACTGAAGCTTTCTTT
- TRBJ1-1 TRBV10-3 - CAISVAQGDTEAFF TGTGCCATCAGTGTAGCACAGGGCGACACTGAAGCTTTCTTT
- TRBJ2-7 TRBV28 - CASSIPTGAAYEQYF TGTGCCAGCAGTATCCCGACAGGAGCCGCTTACGAGCAGTACTTC
few TRBJ1-5 TRBV19 - CASAGLVSSPQHF TGTGCCAGTGCTGGTTTAGTAAGTTCGCCCCAGCATTTT
- TRBJ1-1 TRBV5-4 TRBD1 CASSWATGLNTEAFF TGTGCCAGCAGCTGGGCGACAGGGTTGAACACTGAAGCTTTCTTT
- TRBJ1-1 TRBV10-3 - CATGEGTYRAFF TGTGCCACAGGGGAGGGGACTTACCGAGCTTTCTTT
- TRBJ2-3 TRBV7-8 - CASSLGPMETQYF TGTGCCAGCAGCTTAGGCCCGATGGAGACGCAGTATTTT
- TRBJ2-1 TRBV5-1 TRBD1 CASSLLPGQGGRNEQFF TGCGCCAGCAGCCTACTCCCGGGACAGGGAGGAAGAAATGAGCAGTTCTTC
- TRBJ2-7 TRBV5-4 - CASSERLGVSYEQYF TGTGCCAGCAGCGAGCGACTAGGGGTCTCCTACGAGCAGTACTTC
- TRBJ1-4 TRBV7-8 - CASSLGGSNEKLFF TGTGCCAGCAGCTTAGGGGGCTCTAATGAAAAACTGTTTTTT
- TRBJ1-4 TRBV11-2 TRBD1 CASTMTGMDEKLFF TGTGCCAGCACGATGACAGGGATGGATGAAAAACTGTTTTTT
- TRBJ2-1 TRBV5-6 - CASSAPETIFSYNEQFF TGTGCCAGCAGCGCTCCTGAGACTATTTTCTCCTACAATGAGCAGTTCTTC
- TRBJ2-2 TRBV29-1 - CSVRGTADTGELFF TGCAGCGTCCGCGGGACGGCAGACACCGGGGAGCTGTTTTTT
- TRBJ1-4 TRBV27 - CASRAGITNEKLFF TGTGCCAGCCGCGCCGGGATTACTAATGAAAAACTGTTTTTT
- TRBJ2-5 TRBV7-8 - CASSFSGETQYF TGTGCCAGCAGCTTTAGCGGAGAGACCCAGTACTTC
- TRBJ2-7 TRBV29-1 TRBD1 CSGPGQGKYEQYF TGCAGCGGTCCGGGACAGGGTAAATACGAGCAGTACTTC
- TRBJ2-7 TRBV20-1 - CSASTVYEQYF TGCAGTGCTTCAACGGTTTACGAGCAGTACTTC
- TRBJ1-4 TRBV11-2 - CASSLGGVGKLFF TGTGCCAGCAGCTTGGGTGGAGTGGGAAAACTGTTTTTT
- TRBJ1-4 TRBV19 - CASSLWGATNEKLFF TGTGCCAGTAGTCTTTGGGGAGCAACTAATGAAAAACTGTTTTTT
- TRBJ2-7 TRBV5-4 - CASSSPQGIVEQYF TGTGCCAGCAGCTCACCACAGGGAATCGTCGAGCAGTACTTC